This T cell receptor (beta chain) was recovered during a study of cytomegalovirus exposure and HLA in healthy donors. Study-level findings and limits: Rarity characterized most TCR sequences, yet some public TCRs appeared in many donors. Reports described diagnosis of cytomegalovirus status by the classifier as highly specific and sensitive. The study flagged some 170 TCR beta chains as cytomegalovirus-associated.

Germline V gene sequence: CDR1 MNHNY, CDR2 SVGAGI (reference sequence). The V gene end was trimmed by 4 bases and the J gene end by 4 bases; junction bases not matched to a gene: 6. The CDR3 covers 15 residues. As to this clone: Its matching antigen is unknown.

The donors were part of the validation cohort of 95 to 150 subjects. That cohort was separate from the first cohort, which comprised 550 to 750 subjects. The assay was immunoSEQ multiplex PCR, and TCRdb's table has in-frame clones only and misses some. The sample contains about 110,000 clones, approximately 95% of which appear only once. This chain connects TRBV6-6 to TRBJ2-3; 9 bases line up with TRBD1. The source is a young woman in good health and CMV-seronegative. The specimen sequenced was PBMCs. The CDR3 here is CASSSQGALADTQYF. The CDR3 DNA is TGTGCCAGCAGTTCACAGGGGGCCTTGGCAGATACGCAGTATTTT.